Shown below are 13 T cell receptor beta chains from a single sample sequenced in a study of T cell clonality in common variable immunodeficiency. Antigen specificity for these receptors is unknown. Study-wide results and limits: Common variable immunodeficiency TCR beta sequences reportedly had fewer deletions and N-nucleotide insertions.

Assay: immunoSEQ multiplex PCR; the TCRdb copy retains only in-frame clones and omits some. The repertoire has 30,000 to 40,000 clones, none seen only once; the ten largest take 6% to 8%. Sequencing used peripheral blood mononuclear cells. The source is a human donor with common variable immunodeficiency.

This clone appeared many times. Read sequence stops 3 residues before the CDR3 end, and the germline J gene provides the missing end. The chain combines TRBV6-2 or TRBV6-3 with TRBJ2-5; maybe TRBD2 (6 bases). V shed 6 bases and J shed 2 bases, with 19 bases lying between them. The CDR3 extends over 16 amino acids. CDR1 and CDR2 from the germline V gene are MNHEY and SVGEGT. The CDR3 loop is CASRNPSGGLQETQYF. The DNA read from the CDR3 is TGTGCCAGCAGGAACCCCTCCGGGGGTTTGCAAGAGACC.

A remark on this clone: The missing CDR3 end, 3 residues past where the read stops, is filled in from the germline J gene. The genes are TRBV18 and TRBJ2-2; possibly TRBD1 for D (5 bases). CDR1 is KGHSH and CDR2 is LQKENI in the germline V gene. This CDR3 contains 16 residues. V dropped 2 bases and J dropped 5 bases, with 15 bases sitting between them. The CDR3 region is CASSPRQGERTGELFF. CDR3 DNA, as far as it was read: TGTGCCAGCTCACCAAGGCAGGGCGAAAGAACCGGGGAG.

Ten or more counts support this clone. The read halts 3 residues ahead of the CDR3 end, with the missing end drawn from the germline J gene. The chain is built from TRBV19 and TRBJ1-2; 8 bases match TRBD1. Trimming took 4 bases from V and 4 from J; bases not matched to a gene: 5. Germline V CDR1 and CDR2: LNHDA, SQIVND (reference sequence). The CDR3 loop spans 14 amino acids. The covered CDR3 bases are TGTGCCAGTAGTAGGACAGGGCCTGCCTATGGC. Its protein is CASSRTGPAYG. The full-length CDR3 reads as CASSRTGPAYGYTF.

This clone was counted only a few times. The read is 3 residues too short to cover the CDR3 end, so that end is filled in from the germline J gene. V is TRBV30 and J is TRBJ2-7, with D possibly TRBD1 on 6 matching bases. Germline CDR1 reads GTSNPN; CDR2 reads SVGIG (reference sequence). Trimming cost V 0 bases and J 3 bases, with 15 bases left between them. The CDR3 extends over 15 amino acids. The CDR3 loop reads CAWSVQSGAFYEQYF. Partial CDR3 DNA: TGTGCCTGGAGTGTACAGTCAGGGGCCTTCTACGAG.

This clone was seen ten or more times. Other DNA sequences in the sample encode the same CDR3. CDR3 loop: CASTDKVASGSNEQFF. CDR3 DNA (partial): TGTGCCAGCACCGATAAGGTGGCTAGCGGGAGCAATGAG. The chain is built from TRBV7-8 and TRBJ2-1; 10 bases are a match to TRBD2. The DNA ends 3 residues before the CDR3 does, and the rest of the CDR3 is filled in from the germline J gene. In germline, CDR1 is SGHVS, CDR2 FQNEAQ. The CDR3 has 16 residues. V shed 7 bases and J 6 bases; nucleotides not matched to a gene: 12. Full variable domain (outside the CDR3, taken from reference TRBV7-8 and TRBJ2-1): GAGVSQSPRYKVAKRGQDVALRCDPISGHVSLFWYQQALGQGPEFLTYFQNEAQLDKSGLPSDRFFAERPEGSVSTLKIQRTQQEDSAVYLCASTDKVASGSNEQFFGPGTRLTVL.

About this clone: The DNA ends 3 residues before the CDR3 does, and the rest of the CDR3 is filled in from the germline J gene. This rearrangement joins TRBV7-6 to TRBJ2-1; D not resolved. The CDR3 contains 11 residues. Germline CDR1 SGHVS, CDR2 FNYEAQ. The V end lost 1 base, the J end lost 8 bases, and 3 bases lay between the germline ends. CDR3 protein: CASSLVDEQFF. The part of the CDR3 DNA that was read is TGTGCCAGCAGCTTAGTAGATGAG.

This clone showed up just a few times. Read sequence stops 3 residues before the CDR3 end, and the germline J gene provides the missing end. The chain employs TRBV6-2 or TRBV6-3 and TRBJ2-3; D not certain. Germline loops: CDR1 MNHEY, CDR2 SVGEGT. The germline V and J ends were trimmed by 7 bases and 1 base, with 9 bases remaining between them. The CDR3 contains 13 residues. The CDR3: CASKASGTDTQYF. Partial CDR3 DNA: TGTGCCAGCAAAGCTAGTGGCACAGATACG.

A word on this clone: Sequencing ends 3 residues short of the CDR3 end; the germline J gene provides the rest. The chain has TRBV7-8 and TRBJ2-5; 11 nucleotides align to TRBD2. CDR3 size: 15 residues. V lost 4 bases to trimming and J lost 5 bases; unmatched junction nucleotides: 6. CDR1 is SGHVS, CDR2 FQNEAQ, per germline. Incomplete CDR3 DNA: TGTGCCAGCAGCTCTCGGACTAGCGGGCGGGAGACC. Amino acid sequence: CASSSRTSGRET. The CDR3 reads in full as CASSSRTSGRETQYF. Variable domain in full (rest from reference TRBV7-8 and TRBJ2-5): GAGVSQSPRYKVAKRGQDVALRCDPISGHVSLFWYQQALGQGPEFLTYFQNEAQLDKSGLPSDRFFAERPEGSVSTLKIQRTQQEDSAVYLCASSSRTSGRETQYFGPGTRLLVL.

This clone was seen many times. CDR3 in amino acids: CAWSVRGDTQYF. Incomplete CDR3 DNA: TGTGCCTGGAGTGTACGGGGAGATACG. V usage is TRBV30 and J usage is TRBJ2-3, with D perhaps TRBD2 (5 bases). Read sequence stops 3 residues before the CDR3 end, and the germline J gene provides the missing end. The CDR3 is 12 residues long. Germline V lookup: CDR1 GTSNPN, CDR2 SVGIG (reference sequence). V dropped 0 bases and J dropped 5 bases, with 6 bases sitting between them. Based on the CDR3 plus reference TRBV30 and TRBJ2-3, the full variable domain is SQTIHQWPATLVQPVGSPLSLECTVEGTSNPNLYWYRQAAGRGLQLLFYSVGIGQISSEVPQNLSASRPQDRQFILSSKKLLLSDSGFYLCAWSVRGDTQYFGPGTRLTVL.

Regarding this clone: The missing CDR3 end, 3 residues past where the read stops, is filled in from the germline J gene. J is TRBJ1-1 and V is TRBV7-9; D is uncertain. Between the trimmed V and J ends, which lost 1 base and 2 bases, there was a span of 11 bases. Germline assignment: CDR1 SEHNR and CDR2 FQNEAQ (reference sequence). The CDR3 is 15 residues long. CDR3 protein: CASSLGLLANTEAFF. The sequenced part of the CDR3 DNA is TGTGCCAGCAGCTTAGGGCTCCTGGCAAACACTGAA. Using reference TRBV7-9 and TRBJ1-1 for the parts outside the CDR3, the full variable domain is DTGVSQNPRHKITKRGQNVTFRCDPISEHNRLYWYRQTLGQGPEFLTYFQNEAQLEKSRLLSDRFSAERPKGSFSTLEIQRTEQGDSAMYLCASSLGLLANTEAFFGQGTRLTVV.

There are many counts of this clone. The read falls 3 residues short of the CDR3 end, and the missing part is taken from the germline J gene. The rearrangement joins TRBV27 to TRBJ2-7, with D perhaps matching TRBD2 (6 bases). CDR1 and CDR2 from the germline V gene are MNHEY and SMNVEV (reference sequence). The CDR3 has 18 residues. Trimming stripped 8 bases from V and 2 bases from J, with 28 bases between. The sequenced CDR3 bases are TGTGCCAGCTCCGTCAGGCCGAGGGGTAGCGGAGCGCCCTACGAG. Translation: CASSVRPRGSGAPYE. The CDR3 in its entirety is CASSVRPRGSGAPYEQYF.

Sample share makes this clone medium-sized (0.01 to 0.1%). The CDR3 extends 3 residues past the end of the read, so its final part is completed from the germline J gene. The rearrangement uses TRBV20-1 and TRBJ1-5; possible D gene TRBD1, 5 bases. Germline V gene lookup returns CDR1 DFQATT and CDR2 SNEGSKA (reference sequence). The CDR3 loop spans 15 amino acids. V was cut by 0 bases and J by 4 bases, with 13 bases left in between. The CDR3 sequence is CSAREIEKGNQPQHF. The CDR3 bases that were read are TGCAGTGCTAGAGAAATAGAAAAGGGGAATCAGCCC.

As to this clone: The read ends 3 residues early relative to the CDR3; the germline J gene fills the gap. The chain joins TRBV11-1 to TRBJ2-1; the match to TRBD2 covers 7 bases. Looked up from germline, CDR1 is SGHAT and CDR2 is FQDESV (reference sequence). J was trimmed by 3 bases and V by 2 bases; bases with no gene match: 4. This CDR3 region has 15 residues. The sequenced part of the CDR3 DNA is TGTGCCAGCAGCTTAAGACTAGCTGGCTACAATGAG. Its protein product is CASSLRLAGYNE. The full CDR3 sequence reads CASSLRLAGYNEQFF.